This section outlines one T cell receptor beta chain sequence together with its context. Antigen specificity is unknown. Trimming took 4 bases from V and 0 from J, leaving 14 bases between them. Per germline, CDR1 SGDLS and CDR2 YYNGEE. The length of the CDR3 is 16 residues. This entry belongs to a study of cytomegalovirus exposure and HLA in healthy donors. Looking at the study overall: Later analysis reported that the roughly 120 validation repertoires shared the platform of the roughly 700 first-cohort repertoires.

Clones were sequenced by immunoSEQ multiplex PCR, and TCRdb holds only the in-frame ones, with some missing. Of some 140,000 clones detected, about 86% appear once; the ten largest clones hold about 2.2%. Study outcomes and limitations: In vitro checks showed that a few CMV-associated chains really do target CMV antigens. Listed as cytomegalovirus-associated were 150 or so TCR beta chains.

This chain joins TRBV9 and TRBJ2-1; the D gene is possibly TRBD2 (6 bases). This sequence originates from a human donor in good health. Input material: PBMCs. CDR3 sequence (DNA): TGTGCCAGCAGCTCCCAGCGGGCACCCTCCTACAATGAGCAGTTCTTC. Its protein product is CASSSQRAPSYNEQFF.